The present TCR beta chain was sequenced within a study of identical twins. Whole-study results and caveats: Instead of following the same donors, the conclusions were based on cross-sectional statistical analysis. Analyses of zero insertions could, in part, be confounded by invariant MAIT and iNKT cells. Clonotypes of the beta chain that were abundant in cord blood carried fewer insertions (memory repertoires showed none).

After removal of 3 bases from V and 3 bases from J, the junction contained 5 bases not matched to a gene. The germline gives CDR1 SNHLY, CDR2 FYNNEI. The CDR3 has 16 residues. TCRdb reprocessed the 5' RACE reads with MiXCR, giving one entry per CDR3 protein. The data contain a few hundred thousand distinct CDR3 sequences, around 18% of them singletons. To note about this clonotype: Its specificity is unknown.

The TCR comes from a man between 45 and 60 years old in good health. Specimen: naive T cells sorted from blood. The gene calls are TRBV2 and TRBJ2-3; 11 nucleotides line up with TRBD2. The CDR3 reads CASSDLAGGGTDTQYF. The CDR3 nucleotides read TGTGCCAGCAGTGACCTAGCGGGAGGAGGAACAGATACGCAGTATTTT.